This T cell receptor (beta chain) was identified during a study of shared clonotypes between healthy human individuals (dated by TCRdb to the early 2020s). In terms of the full investigation: A few men and a couple of women, aged 18 to 49 years, made up the cohort. For each donor, CD4 naive and CD4 memory were each given three plates, CD8 naive was given two plates, and CD8 memory was given one plate. To estimate repertoire size and how much clonotype sharing occurs between individuals, the study deeply sequenced the blood TCR repertoires of a handful of healthy adults. To increase sequencing depth and limit assay-specific biases, TCR repertoire library preparation and sequencing were carried out by different laboratories using diverse techniques. Each donor's leukapheresis produced roughly between roughly 0.85 and 9 billion PBMCs.

A few counts support this clone. This receptor's antigen is unknown. Nothing much larger sits one base from this clone, and base qualities are not available. Using the deep immunoSEQ assay, TCR CDR3 regions were amplified from genomic DNA by multiplex PCR. Extracted genomic DNA from each cell subset was distributed evenly across all wells of several immunoSEQ 96-well plates, and each plate was treated as a replicate. For sorted subsets, each replicate PCR was loaded with 150 to 250 ng genomic DNA, equivalent to 30,000 or so T cell genomes. Purified libraries were measured with a Qubit 3.0 fluorometer, size-checked on a Bioanalyzer 2100, and measured again with the KAPA Library Quantification kit. A separate single-read 150-cycle Illumina NextSeq 550 flow cell was used to sequence each immunoSEQ 96-well plate. On the authors' methods: Because the immunoSEQ output included only junctional sequences and no quality scores, the filtering could not be the same as the filtering used for full-length reads. To assign V/J genes and CDR3, sequences were annotated against IMGT germline references using PyIR, a Python wrapper for IgBLAST v1.9. Any read was removed if the V/J assignment was weak (E-value above 1e-6), the CDR3 was missing, or the read contained stop codons, out-of-frame junctions, or ambiguous translated residues. V3J clonotypes were defined by identical inferred V gene, J gene, and CDR3 amino acid sequence. Percentage overlap between repertoires was calculated by dividing the number of shared unique clonotypes by the size of the smaller repertoire. RTK rarefaction, the Chao1 estimator, and Recon v2.1 estimates of unobserved clonotypes were used to assess repertoire richness. Generation probabilities were computed with OLGA for all TCRbeta clonotypes obtained by the gDNA method from four donors. TCRdb stores this immuneACCESS table with in-frame sequences only. Part of the clones is absent; in the studies checked, under half of the shortfall reflects unresolved V genes, and no reason is known for the rest. For V, J and clone size, that table is used; D and trimming come from the DNA. The sample table shows some 2.4 million clones, and 93% are seen once. The ten biggest clones cover roughly 0.39% of the sample.

On the study overall, not on this receptor specifically: Naive subsets generally had larger estimated clonotype richness than memory subsets. Across a handful of donors, roughly 5% of naive CD4, roughly 3.8% of naive CD8, approximately 2.5% of memory CD4, and around 0.4% of memory CD8 clonotypes were shared. Pairwise subsampling indicated that sequencing depth was expected to affect the degree of clonotype sharing among donors. Rarefaction of sorted-subset datasets indicated incomplete sequencing despite the large sequencing depth. Only blood was sampled, and tissue TCR repertoires likely differ from those in blood. The genetic and exposure-history diversity represented was limited by the small number of donors. Compared with non-shared clonotypes, the clonotypes found in all four sorted-subset donors had higher generation probabilities.

The donors were healthy, HIV-negative adults who had no recently reported acute infections or vaccinations. All donors were Caucasian adults living in Nashville, Tennessee, USA. Magnetic negative selection was used to enrich CD4+ T cells, after which naive cells were positively selected on CD45RA and the negative fraction became the memory subset. Blood was collected by leukapheresis, and PBMCs were isolated by Ficoll-Histopaque density gradient centrifugation and then cryopreserved in liquid nitrogen vapor phase. Analytical flow cytometry was used to check the purity and quantity of every magnetically sorted T cell population. Genomic DNA was isolated from each sorted fraction and quantified by UV absorbance on a Nanodrop 2000c. A distance of 13 bases separates the germline ends of V and J, which lose 5 bases and 0 bases respectively. Including cysteine and phenylalanine, the CDR3 has 15 amino acids. Left in the record is the CDR3 DNA by itself, 45 bases read in frame from the first base. The CDR1 and CDR2 encoded by the germline V gene (reference sequence) are MNHNY and SVGAGI.

This receptor was taken from a man between 18 and 35 years old in good health. Some clones in this sample may be carry-over from other donors' samples. The V and J segments used are TRBV6-6 and TRBJ1-1, with the D segment identity uncertain. Sequencing input: naive CD4+ T cells from PBMCs. Sample cell subset or site, as interpreted from the label and publication: CD45RA+ positively selected. CDR3 sequence: CASSASPGMNTEAFF. The sequenced DNA is TGTGCCAGCAGTGCCTCACCAGGCATGAACACTGAAGCTTTCTTT.